A single sample gave rise to the 18 T cell receptor beta chains below, sequenced in a study of blood T cell repertoires in COVID-19. Method: immunoSEQ multiplex PCR; TCRdb's copy keeps in-frame clones and lacks some. The sample lists 150,000 to 180,000 clones, about 86% seen once, with about 7.7% in the top ten. Sequenced sample: PBMCs or T cells enriched from blood (not recorded which). These receptors all come from a man aged 45-65 years who had recovered from COVID-19.

The chain carries TRBV5-1 and TRBJ1-6; 11 positions match TRBD1. Trimming cost V 0 bases and J 11 bases; bases outside gene matches: 13. CDR3 length equals 18 residues. Germline V gives CDR1 SGHRS, CDR2 YFSETQ. CDR3 DNA sequence: TGCGCCAGCAGCTTGGACCTCCCCCCGGGACAGGGGGATCCACCCCTCCACTTT. Amino acids: CASSLDLPPGQGDPPLHF.

The chain links TRBV3-1 (or the pseudogene TRBV3-2) to TRBJ2-4, with 8 bases aligning to TRBD1. Germline V gene sequence: CDR1 LGHDT, CDR2 YNNKEL (reference sequence). The CDR3 totals 14 residues. The V segment lost 1 base and the J segment 6 bases; nucleotides outside the gene matches: 2. The CDR3 sequence is CASSQGTGRNIQYF. DNA for the CDR3: TGTGCCAGCAGCCAAGGGACAGGGAGAAACATTCAGTACTTC.

The chain uses TRBV18 and TRBJ2-1, with TRBD1 matching 9 bases. V lost 4 bases to trimming and J lost 3 bases; unmatched junction nucleotides: 4. The CDR3 is 15 residues long. Germline V gives CDR1 KGHSH, CDR2 LQKENI. CDR3 DNA: TGTGCCAGCTCACTAGGACAGGGGAGCTACAATGAGCAGTTCTTC. Translated, it gives CASSLGQGSYNEQFF.

The J gene is TRBJ1-5, the V gene TRBV6-5, with a weak D call TRBD1 (5 bases). In germline, CDR1 is MNHEY, CDR2 SVGAGI. Trimming removed 0 bases at V and 4 bases at J, with 7 bases between. This CDR3 spans 14 amino acids. The CDR3 protein is CASSYSRQNQPQHF. The CDR3 DNA reads as TGTGCCAGCAGTTACTCGAGACAGAATCAGCCCCAGCATTTT.

The chain joins TRBV6-6 to TRBJ2-1, with TRBD2 matching over 11 bases. Trimming cost V 8 bases and J 9 bases; bases outside gene matches: 6. This CDR3 has 13 amino acids. CDR1 and CDR2 from the germline V gene are MNHNY and SVGAGI (reference sequence). The CDR3 region is CASERLAGGEQFF. CDR3 DNA: TGTGCCAGCGAGAGGCTAGCGGGGGGTGAGCAGTTCTTC.

This chain connects TRBV25-1 to TRBJ2-5, with 9 bases identical to TRBD1. The CDR3 is 17 residues long. Germline CDR1 is MGHDK and CDR2 is SYGVNS. The V gene end was trimmed by 3 bases and the J gene end by 5 bases; junction bases not matched to a gene: 13. The CDR3 sequence is CASSDTPRDRVRETQYF. The CDR3 coding sequence is TGTGCCAGCAGTGATACGCCCCGGGACAGGGTGCGGGAGACCCAGTACTTC.

The gene calls are TRBV11-2 and TRBJ1-2; 7 bases agree with TRBD1. Unmatched junction bases numbered 7, after V lost 11 bases and J lost 4 bases. Per germline, CDR1 SGHAT and CDR2 FQNNGV. This CDR3 comprises 12 residues. The CDR3 sequence: CACSRDSYGYTF. CDR3 nucleotides: TGTGCCTGTAGCCGGGACAGCTATGGCTACACCTTC.

V is TRBV7-8 and J is TRBJ1-3; no clear D gene. The CDR3 is 15 amino acids. Trimming pared 4 bases from V and 1 base from J, leaving 11 bases between. Germline values: CDR1 SGHVS, CDR2 FQNEAQ. The CDR3 region has the DNA TGTGCCAGCAGCTCTATTGTAAATTCTGGAAACACCATATATTTT. Its translation: CASSSIVNSGNTIYF.

This clone came up a few times. The rearrangement joins TRBV30 to TRBJ1-5; D might be TRBD1 (6 bases). Germline loops: CDR1 GTSNPN, CDR2 SVGIG (reference sequence). The CDR3 spans 14 residues. V shed 4 bases and J shed 4 bases, with 14 bases lying between them. CDR3 coding DNA: TGTGCCTGGACCACAGGGTCTTTAAATCAGCCCCAGCATTTT. Protein: CAWTTGSLNQPQHF.

The chain joins TRBV7-2 to TRBJ2-2, with unresolved D. V gave up 2 bases and J gave up 7 bases, with 8 bases separating them. Germline CDR1 and CDR2: SGHTA and FQGNSA. This CDR3 region has 13 residues. The CDR3 here is CASSLNSGGELFF. The DNA for the CDR3 is TGTGCCAGCAGCTTAAATTCCGGCGGGGAGCTGTTTTTT.

Concerning this clone: The sample contains more than one DNA sequence encoding this CDR3. The chain has TRBV7-2 and TRBJ1-4; D call uncertain. CDR3 length equals 14 residues. Per germline, CDR1 SGHTA and CDR2 FQGNSA. The V end was cut by 7 bases, the J end by 0 bases, with 9 bases between. The CDR3 nucleotides are TGTGCCAGCACCCCCGGGGCAACTAATGAAAAACTGTTTTTT. Translation: CASTPGATNEKLFF. The full variable domain, rest sourced from reference TRBV7-2 and TRBJ1-4, is GAGVSQSPSNKVTEKGKDVELRCDPISGHTALYWYRQSLGQGLEFLIYFQGNSAPDKSGLPSDRFSAERTGGSVSTLTIQRTQQEDSAVYLCASTPGATNEKLFFGSGTQLSVL.

This clone showed up just a few times. This may be a read error: a much more frequent sequence differs by one nucleotide. The J gene is TRBJ1-2, the V gene TRBV2; D is possibly TRBD1 (6 bases). Germline-derived CDR1 and CDR2 are SNHLY and FYNNEI. The CDR3 loop spans 13 amino acids. Deletions cut 6 bases from V and 1 base from J, with 9 bases between. CDR3: CASSLDSNYGYTF. CDR3 nucleotide sequence: TGTGCCAGCAGCCTGGACAGTAACTATGGCTACACCTTC.

The chain links TRBV2 to TRBJ1-6; D is perhaps TRBD1 (6 bases). CDR1 is SNHLY, CDR2 FYNNEI, per germline. Trimming left V 5 bases short and J 3 bases short, with 11 bases between. This CDR3 contains 15 residues. The CDR3: CASSKGHLYNSPLHF. Here the CDR3 DNA reads TGTGCCAGCAGTAAGGGACACCTCTATAATTCACCCCTCCACTTT.

This chain connects TRBV5-1 to TRBJ1-1; 12 nucleotides match TRBD1. Unmatched junction bases numbered 6, after V lost 3 bases and J lost 6 bases. The CDR3 loop spans 15 amino acids. Germline CDR1 and CDR2: SGHRS and YFSETQ. CDR3 bases: TGCGCCAGCAGCTCCCGGGACAGGGGGCTTTCTGAAGCTTTCTTT. It encodes CASSSRDRGLSEAFF.

This rearrangement joins TRBV19 to TRBJ1-5, with 7 bases that match TRBD1. V lost 3 bases, J lost 0 bases, and 11 bases stayed unmatched. There are 18 residues in the CDR3. The V gene's germline CDR1 is LNHDA and CDR2 SQIVND (reference sequence). The CDR3 region has the DNA TGTGCCAGTAGTATGGCTAAAATACAGGGGTATAGCAATCAGCCCCAGCATTTT. Translating gives CASSMAKIQGYSNQPQHF.

This rearrangement joins TRBV7-2 to TRBJ1-5, with TRBD1 matching over 7 bases. Germline CDR1 SGHTA, CDR2 FQGNSA. V shed 6 bases and J 4 bases; nucleotides not matched to a gene: 3. The CDR3 spans 13 residues. In nucleotides, the CDR3 is TGTGCCAGCAGTCCACAGGGGAATCAGCCCCAGCATTTT. Translating it yields CASSPQGNQPQHF.

The chain uses TRBV6-2 or TRBV6-3 and TRBJ1-5; D is ambiguous. With 0 bases removed from V and 8 bases from J, the gap between germline ends came to 8 bases. In germline, CDR1 is MNHEY, CDR2 SVGEGT. CDR3 length: 13 residues. CDR3 DNA sequence: TGTGCCAGCAGTTACTCGATACTCAAGCCCCAGCATTTT. This codes for CASSYSILKPQHF.

The chain carries TRBV2 and TRBJ2-1; TRBD1 aligns across 8 bases. The CDR3 is 12 residues long. V shed 10 bases, J shed 5 bases, and the junction held 4 bases outside the gene matches. Germline loops: CDR1 SNHLY, CDR2 FYNNEI. This CDR3 reads CATGTGNNEQFF. As DNA, the CDR3 is TGTGCCACCGGGACAGGCAACAATGAGCAGTTCTTC.